This is a list of T cell receptor beta chains from one sample in a study of identical twins. TCRdb used MiXCR to reprocess the 5' RACE reads, holding one entry per CDR3 protein. The sample holds some 710,000 distinct CDR3 sequences; around 6% are singletons and the top ten take around 2%. Sequencing used naive T cells sorted from blood. The source of these receptors is a man between 18 and 29 years old in good health. The CDR3 runs from the conserved cysteine through the conserved F or W. D genes are given only for firm matches. A clone size is listed for some rows: how often the clone was seen (once, few, many), or a class if it is expanded.

d_call clone_size j_call v_call cdr3_nt cdr3_aa
. few TRBJ2-2 TRBV20-1 TGCAGTGCTACGGCCGGGCACACCGGGGAGCTGTTTTTT CSATAGHTGELFF
. many TRBJ2-1 TRBV25-1 TGTGCCAGCAGTGAATACCCAGGGGCTTATAACTTC CASSEYPGAYNF
. many TRBJ1-2 TRBV25-1 TGTGCCAGCAGTGAATCGCGGGGCCCGAAGGGCTACACCTTC CASSESRGPKGYTF
. many TRBJ2-2 TRBV12-3/TRBV12-4 TGTGCCAGCAGGGGGGGCACGGGGGAGCTGTTTTTT CASRGGTGELFF
. few TRBJ1-5 TRBV27 TGTGCCAGCACTCCGGACGGGGGACATCAGCCCCAGCATTTT CASTPDGGHQPQHF
TRBD1 . TRBJ2-1 TRBV7-2 TGTGCCAGCAGCTCGGAAGGGACAGAACCCTACAATGAGCAGTTCTTC CASSSEGTEPYNEQFF
. . TRBJ2-3 TRBV25-1 TGTGCCAGCAGTGAATACGGGTTGAGCACCGGGGACACAGATACGCAGTATTTT CASSEYGLSTGDTDTQYF
. many TRBJ2-7 TRBV20-1 TGCAGTGCTAGAGAGGGACTTGGAACCTACGAGCAGTACTTC CSAREGLGTYEQYF
. . TRBJ2-1 TRBV14 TGTGCCAGCAGCCAAGGGAGGGGGTTATACAATGAGCAGTTCTTC CASSQGRGLYNEQFF
. many TRBJ2-2 TRBV29-1 TGCAGCGGACAGAGAAACACCGGGGAGCTGTTTTTT CSGQRNTGELFF
TRBD2 many TRBJ2-1 TRBV6-1 TGTGCCAGCTTAGAGCGGGAGGGCCGGGGTGAGCAGTTCTTC CASLEREGRGEQFF
TRBD1 . TRBJ1-1 TRBV4-1 TGCGCCAGCAGCGGGCAGGGGGCTAGGAGTGAAGCTTTCTTT CASSGQGARSEAFF
. many TRBJ1-3 TRBV7-8 TGTGCCAGCAGCTTCTCTCCCGACGGGGGCTCTGGAAACACCATATATTTT CASSFSPDGGSGNTIYF
TRBD2 . TRBJ2-1 TRBV5-1 TGCGCCAGCATTCCAATAGCGGGGAATGAGCAGTTCTTC CASIPIAGNEQFF
TRBD2 few TRBJ2-1 TRBV10-3 TGTGCCATCAGCGAACTAGCGATAGCCTACAATGAGCAGTTCTTC CAISELAIAYNEQFF
. many TRBJ2-2 TRBV29-1 TGCAGCGTTAGTCGTCGGGGTTTTACCGGGGAGCTGTTTTTT CSVSRRGFTGELFF
. many TRBJ1-5 TRBV6-1 TGTGCCAGCAGTGAAGGCTTGGGTAGCAATCAGCCCCAGCATTTT CASSEGLGSNQPQHF
. many TRBJ1-4 TRBV7-6 TGTGCCAGCAGCGCACGGGGAGCAACTAATGAAAAACTGTTTTTT CASSARGATNEKLFF
. few TRBJ2-1 TRBV7-3 TGTGCCAGCAGCTTAATGCCGGGATCCAACAATGAGCAGTTCTTC CASSLMPGSNNEQFF
TRBD1 few TRBJ2-3 TRBV7-9 TGTGCCAGCAGTACAGGGGTACCGTCAGATACGCAGTATTTT CASSTGVPSDTQYF
TRBD2 . TRBJ2-1 TRBV12-3/TRBV12-4 TGTGCCAGCAGTAAGGGAGTGAGTAGCGGGAGGTACAATGAGCAGTTCTTC CASSKGVSSGRYNEQFF
. . TRBJ2-3 TRBV4-2 TGTGCCAGCAGCCAAGTCCCGGGATGGAACACAGATACGCAGTATTTT CASSQVPGWNTDTQYF
. . TRBJ1-2 TRBV11-2 TGTGCCAGCAGCTTAATGACCAGGGGCCACCACACCTTC CASSLMTRGHHTF
. many TRBJ1-1 TRBV7-9 TGTGCCAGCCGTAGCATGAACACTGAAGCTTTCTTT CASRSMNTEAFF
. . TRBJ2-1 TRBV14 TGTGCCAGCAGCCAAGATCAAGCAGACAATGAGCAGTTCTTC CASSQDQADNEQFF
TRBD1 . TRBJ1-1 TRBV7-9 TGTGCCAGCAGCTTACCCGACAGGGAGAGTGAAGCTTTCTTT CASSLPDRESEAFF
TRBD2 few TRBJ2-3 TRBV25-1 TGTGCCAGCAGTGTACGCGGGAGCCATAGCACAGATACGCAGTATTTT CASSVRGSHSTDTQYF
TRBD1 few TRBJ2-7 TRBV5-5 TGTGCCAGCAGCCCTTACTCGTCCGGGACAGCAGCCTACGAGCAGTACTTC CASSPYSSGTAAYEQYF
TRBD1 many TRBJ2-6 TRBV5-1 TGCGCCAGCAGCCCCGGGACAGGCCTCTCTGGGGCCAACGTCCTGACTTTC CASSPGTGLSGANVLTF
TRBD1 . TRBJ2-6 TRBV11-2 TGTGCCAGCAGGACAGGGCTCTCCTCTGGGGCCAACGTCCTGACTTTC CASRTGLSSGANVLTF
TRBD2 . TRBJ2-7 TRBV6-2/TRBV6-3 TGTGCCAGCAGCACACGCACTAGCGGGAGTGTCTACGAGCAGTACTTC CASSTRTSGSVYEQYF
. many TRBJ2-5 TRBV20-1 TGCAGTCTGAGACACACTTACAGGATTCTAGAGACCCAGTACTTC CSLRHTYRILETQYF
. many TRBJ1-2 TRBV12-5 TGTGCTAGTGATGAGGGTGTGAACTATGGCTACACCTTC CASDEGVNYGYTF
. . TRBJ2-6 TRBV28 TGTGCCAGCAGTACTCCCGTCAGGGTCGGTGGGGCCAACGTCCTGACTTTC CASSTPVRVGGANVLTF
TRBD1 . TRBJ2-7 TRBV11-2 TGTGCCAGCAGCTTAGAAGACAGGGCTTACGAGCAGTACTTC CASSLEDRAYEQYF
. . TRBJ2-1 TRBV29-1 TGCAGCGTTGATCGGGGATCCGGCTCCTACAATGAGCAGTTCTTC CSVDRGSGSYNEQFF
TRBD1 . TRBJ2-3 TRBV25-1 TGTGCCAGCAGTGACCCCCCAGGGGGCTTGGCAGATACGCAGTATTTT CASSDPPGGLADTQYF
. . TRBJ2-6 TRBV20-1 TGCAGTGCTAGAGTGGGGAGCTCTGGGGCCAACGTCCTGACTTTC CSARVGSSGANVLTF
. . TRBJ2-2 TRBV10-2 TGCGCCAGCAGGGGACTCTCCGGGGAGCTGTTTTTT CASRGLSGELFF
. . TRBJ1-4 TRBV29-1 TGCAGCGTTGGGGCCGGGGGGCTTGGTGAAAAACTGTTTTTT CSVGAGGLGEKLFF
TRBD1 many TRBJ2-3 TRBV29-1 TGCAGCGTTGAGAGAGGACAGGGTTACACAGATACGCAGTATTTT CSVERGQGYTDTQYF
. many TRBJ2-1 TRBV6-1 TGTGCCAGCAGTACCCTGGGCCAGGGTGAGCAGTTCTTC CASSTLGQGEQFF
. few TRBJ2-1 TRBV12-3/TRBV12-4 TGTGCCAGCACCCAGTGGCGCGCCCACGGGGGGTTCTTC CASTQWRAHGGFF
. many TRBJ2-1 TRBV15 TGTGCCACCAGCAGGTTAGCAGTTAACAATGAGCAGTTCTTC CATSRLAVNNEQFF
. few TRBJ2-1 TRBV9 TGTGCCAGCAGCGTAGATGGGGGGCGCATCCCTCATAGGCGTAATGAGCAGTTCTTC CASSVDGGRIPHRRNEQFF
. . TRBJ1-2 TRBV29-1 TGCAGCGTTGAAGGCTGGGGGCCAGAGTCTGGCTACACCTTC CSVEGWGPESGYTF
. many TRBJ2-3 TRBV4-2 TGTGCCAGCAGCCAAGATCGAGCAATAGATACGCAGTATTTT CASSQDRAIDTQYF
. few TRBJ2-5 TRBV18 TGTGCCAGCTCACCTCCGGACACCCGAAGCCCAGAGACCCAGTACTTC CASSPPDTRSPETQYF
TRBD2 few TRBJ2-1 TRBV20-1 TGCAGTGCTAGAGATCGCGCTAGCGGCTTCAACAATGAGCAGTTCTTC CSARDRASGFNNEQFF
. . TRBJ1-5 TRBV20-1 TGCAGTGCTAGAGATCACGTCAATCAGCCCCAGCATTTT CSARDHVNQPQHF
TRBD1 . TRBJ1-6 TRBV20-1 TGCAGTGCTAGGGACAGGGGAAGTTCACCCCTCCACTTT CSARDRGSSPLHF